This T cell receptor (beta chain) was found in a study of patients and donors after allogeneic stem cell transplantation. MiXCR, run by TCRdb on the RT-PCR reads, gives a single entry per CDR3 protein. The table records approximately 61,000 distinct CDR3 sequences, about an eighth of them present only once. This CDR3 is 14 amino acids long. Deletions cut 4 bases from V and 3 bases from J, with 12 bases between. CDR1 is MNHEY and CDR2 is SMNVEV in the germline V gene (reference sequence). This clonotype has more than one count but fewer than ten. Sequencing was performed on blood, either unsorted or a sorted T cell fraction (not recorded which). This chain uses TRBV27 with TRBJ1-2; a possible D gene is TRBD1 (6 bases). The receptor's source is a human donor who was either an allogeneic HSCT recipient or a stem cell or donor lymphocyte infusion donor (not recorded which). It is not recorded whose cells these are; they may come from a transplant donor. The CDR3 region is CASSSYTGYYGYTF. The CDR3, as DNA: TGTGCCAGCAGTTCCTATACAGGGTACTATGGCTACACCTTC.